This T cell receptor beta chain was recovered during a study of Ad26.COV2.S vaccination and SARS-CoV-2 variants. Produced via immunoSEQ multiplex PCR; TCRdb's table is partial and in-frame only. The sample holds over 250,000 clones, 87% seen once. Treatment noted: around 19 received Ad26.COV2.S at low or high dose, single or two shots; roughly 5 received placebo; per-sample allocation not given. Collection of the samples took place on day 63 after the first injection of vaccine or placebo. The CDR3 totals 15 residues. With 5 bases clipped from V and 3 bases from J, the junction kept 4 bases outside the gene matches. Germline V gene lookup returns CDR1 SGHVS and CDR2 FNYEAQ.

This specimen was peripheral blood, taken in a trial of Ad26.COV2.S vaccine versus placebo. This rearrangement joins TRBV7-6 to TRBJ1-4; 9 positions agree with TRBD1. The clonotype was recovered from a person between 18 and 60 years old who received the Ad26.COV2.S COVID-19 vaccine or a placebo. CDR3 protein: CASSPRTGANEKLFF. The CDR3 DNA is TGTGCCAGCAGCCCCCGGACAGGGGCTAATGAAAAACTGTTTTTT.